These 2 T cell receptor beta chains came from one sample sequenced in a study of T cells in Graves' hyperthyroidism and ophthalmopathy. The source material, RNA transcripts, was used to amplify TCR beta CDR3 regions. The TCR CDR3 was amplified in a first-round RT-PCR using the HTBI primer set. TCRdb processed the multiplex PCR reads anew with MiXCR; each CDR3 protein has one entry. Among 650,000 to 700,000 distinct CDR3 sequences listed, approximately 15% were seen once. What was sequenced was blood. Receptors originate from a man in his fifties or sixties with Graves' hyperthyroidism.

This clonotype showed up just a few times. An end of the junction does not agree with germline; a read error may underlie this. CDR3 loop: CVSSLGARVWQETQYF. The CDR3 DNA reads as TGTGTCAGCAGCTTAGGGGCGAGGGTGTGGCAAGAGACCCAGTACTTC. This chain links TRBV7-2 with TRBJ2-5; either TRBD1 or TRBD2 may supply D (5 bases each). Germline V gene lookup returns CDR1 SGHTA and CDR2 FQGNSA. The length of the CDR3 is 16 residues.

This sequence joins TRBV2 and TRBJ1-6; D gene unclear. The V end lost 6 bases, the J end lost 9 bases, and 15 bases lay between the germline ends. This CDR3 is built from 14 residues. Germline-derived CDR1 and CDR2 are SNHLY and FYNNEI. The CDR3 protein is CASSERAFSSPLHF. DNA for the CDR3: TGTGCCAGCAGCGAGAGGGCTTTTAGTTCACCCCTCCACTTT. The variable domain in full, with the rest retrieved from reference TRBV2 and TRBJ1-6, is EPEVTQTPSHQVTQMGQEVILRCVPISNHLYFYWYRQILGQKVEFLVSFYNNEISEKSEIFDDQFSVERPDGSNFTLKIRSTKLEDSAMYFCASSERAFSSPLHFGNGTRLTVT.